The following is a T cell receptor beta chain sequence with its context. Its antigen is unknown. The CDR3 covers 13 residues. Per the germline V gene, CDR1 is SQVTM and CDR2 is ANQGSEA. Deletions cut 3 bases from V and 8 bases from J, with 14 bases between. The sample originates from a study of identical twins. Findings of the study overall: Excess twin sharing in beta out-of-frame sequences was weaker. Zero-insertion results could be subject to partial confounding by invariant MAIT and iNKT cells.

Unique molecular identifiers were in the cDNA, with template-switch universal primer binding. TCRdb reprocessed the 5' RACE reads via MiXCR and lists one record per CDR3 protein. The top ten clones hold more than 0.4% of a sample with around 530,000 distinct CDR3 sequences, 13% to 15% of them seen once. These same data were also listed under a study on yellow fever vaccine responses in identical twins. According to that study: Reports say the vaccine T cell response in twins looked partly convergent and partly personalized.

This clonotype originated in a woman under 30 in good health. Specimen: CD4+ T cells sorted from blood. The V call is TRBV29-1, the J call TRBJ2-1, with D maybe TRBD2 (6 bases). CDR3 residues: CSVDGLARDEQFF. CDR3 nucleotide sequence: TGCAGCGTTGATGGCCTAGCGAGGGATGAGCAGTTCTTC.